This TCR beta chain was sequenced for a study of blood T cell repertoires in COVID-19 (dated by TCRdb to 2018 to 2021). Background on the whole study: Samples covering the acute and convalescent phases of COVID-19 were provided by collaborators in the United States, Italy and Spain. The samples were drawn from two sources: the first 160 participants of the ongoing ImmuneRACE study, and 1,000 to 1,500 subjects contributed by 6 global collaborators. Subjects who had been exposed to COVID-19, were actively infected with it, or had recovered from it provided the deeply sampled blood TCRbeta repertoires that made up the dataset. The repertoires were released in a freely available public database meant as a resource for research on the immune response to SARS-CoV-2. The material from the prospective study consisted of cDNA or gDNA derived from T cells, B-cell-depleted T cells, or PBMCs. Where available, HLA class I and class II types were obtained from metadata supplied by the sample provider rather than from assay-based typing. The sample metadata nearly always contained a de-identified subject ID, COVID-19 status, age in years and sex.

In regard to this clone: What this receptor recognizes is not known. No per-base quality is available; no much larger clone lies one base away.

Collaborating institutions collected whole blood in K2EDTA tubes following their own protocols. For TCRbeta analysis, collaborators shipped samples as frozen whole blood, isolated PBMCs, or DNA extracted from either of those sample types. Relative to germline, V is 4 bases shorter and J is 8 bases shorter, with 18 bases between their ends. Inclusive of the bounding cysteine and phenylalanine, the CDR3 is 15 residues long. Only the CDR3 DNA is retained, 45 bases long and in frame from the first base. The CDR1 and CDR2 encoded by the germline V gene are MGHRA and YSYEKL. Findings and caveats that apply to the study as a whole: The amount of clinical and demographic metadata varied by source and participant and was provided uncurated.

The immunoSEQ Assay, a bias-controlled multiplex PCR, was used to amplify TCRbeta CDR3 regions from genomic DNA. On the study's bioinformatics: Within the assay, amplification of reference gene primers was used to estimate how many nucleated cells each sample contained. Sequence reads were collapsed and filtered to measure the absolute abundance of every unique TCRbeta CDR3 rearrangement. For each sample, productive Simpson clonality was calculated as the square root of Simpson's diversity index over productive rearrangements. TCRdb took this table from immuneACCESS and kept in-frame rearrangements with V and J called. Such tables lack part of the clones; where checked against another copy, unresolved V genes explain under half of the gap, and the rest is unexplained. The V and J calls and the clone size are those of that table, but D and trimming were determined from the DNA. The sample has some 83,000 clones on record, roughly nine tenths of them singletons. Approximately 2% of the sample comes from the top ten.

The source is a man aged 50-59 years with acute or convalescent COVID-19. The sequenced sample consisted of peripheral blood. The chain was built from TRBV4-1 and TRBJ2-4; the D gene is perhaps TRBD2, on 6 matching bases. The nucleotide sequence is TGCGCCAGCAGCCTTACCCCGGGGACGGGGGACATTCAGTACTTC. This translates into CASSLTPGTGDIQYF.